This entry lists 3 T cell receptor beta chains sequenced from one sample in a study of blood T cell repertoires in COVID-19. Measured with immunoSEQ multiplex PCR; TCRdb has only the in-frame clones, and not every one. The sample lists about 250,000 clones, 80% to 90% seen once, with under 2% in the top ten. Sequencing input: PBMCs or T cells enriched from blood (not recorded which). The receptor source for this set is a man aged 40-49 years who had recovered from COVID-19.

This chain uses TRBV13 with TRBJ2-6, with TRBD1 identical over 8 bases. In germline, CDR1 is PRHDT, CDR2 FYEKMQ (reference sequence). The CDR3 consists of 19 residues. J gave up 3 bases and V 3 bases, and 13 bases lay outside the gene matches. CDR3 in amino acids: CASSFAADREKSGANVLTF. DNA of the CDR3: TGTGCCAGCAGCTTTGCCGCGGACAGGGAGAAGAGTGGGGCCAACGTCCTGACTTTC.

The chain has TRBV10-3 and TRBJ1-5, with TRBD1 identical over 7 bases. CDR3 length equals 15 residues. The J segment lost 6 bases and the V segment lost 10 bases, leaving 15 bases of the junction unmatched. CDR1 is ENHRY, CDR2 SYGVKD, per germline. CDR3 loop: CASLHDRAGGQPQHF. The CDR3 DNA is TGTGCCAGCTTACACGACAGGGCGGGAGGTCAGCCCCAGCATTTT.

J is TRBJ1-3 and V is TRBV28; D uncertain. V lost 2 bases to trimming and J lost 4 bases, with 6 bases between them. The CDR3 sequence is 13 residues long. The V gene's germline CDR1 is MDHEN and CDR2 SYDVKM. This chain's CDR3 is CASSLHSGNTIYF. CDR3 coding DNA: TGTGCCAGCAGTTTACACAGCGGAAACACCATATATTTT.